The 26 T cell receptor beta chains below come from one sample, sequenced in a study of cytomegalovirus exposure and HLA in healthy donors. PCR was performed using 60 Vbeta and 13 Jbeta primers. Method: immunoSEQ multiplex PCR; TCRdb's copy keeps in-frame clones and lacks some. Among fewer than 200,000 clones listed, more than 70% were seen once. The sequencing input was PBMCs. These receptors were taken from a woman in her forties or fifties in good health and CMV-seropositive.

The V call is TRBV19, the J call TRBJ1-1; a possible D gene is TRBD1 (5 bases). Germline V CDR1 and CDR2: LNHDA, SQIVND (reference sequence). The CDR3 spans 12 residues. Trimming removed 11 bases at V and 1 base at J, with 11 bases between. This CDR3 is CAPRGRNTEAFF. The DNA for the CDR3 is TGTGCCCCACGGGGGAGGAACACTGAAGCTTTCTTT.

This sequence joins TRBV7-2 and TRBJ2-5; 8 bases are shared with TRBD2. This CDR3 is 18 amino acids long. The germline gives CDR1 SGHTA, CDR2 FQGNSA. V dropped 1 base and J dropped 4; count of bases not matched to a gene: 14. CDR3 region: CASSLVAGGALVAETQYF. The CDR3 DNA reads as TGTGCCAGCAGCTTAGTCGCGGGGGGTGCTCTCGTTGCAGAGACCCAGTACTTC.

A remark on this clone: Its ends do not fully match the called genes, so a read error is possible. This chain connects TRBV4-1 to TRBJ2-3, with D perhaps TRBD2 (5 bases). Germline loops: CDR1 MGHRA, CDR2 YSYEKL. The CDR3 extends over 16 amino acids. This CDR3 reads CASSHLQGSSTDTQYF. CDR3 nucleotides: TGCGCCAGCAGCCACCTGCAAGGATCTAGCACGGATACGCAGTATTTT.

In nucleotides, the CDR3 is TGCGCCAGCAGCCAAGAAGGCTCGGGACAGGCCCTTGGCTACACCTTC. This translates into CASSQEGSGQALGYTF. This chain joins TRBV4-3 and TRBJ1-2, with 8 positions matching TRBD1. J gave up 7 bases and V 0 bases, and 10 bases lay outside the gene matches. Germline V gene data show CDR1 as LGHNA and CDR2 as YSLEER. CDR3 length: 16 amino acids.

This sequence joins TRBV5-4 and TRBJ2-3; D might be TRBD1 (6 bases). CDR1 is SGHNT, CDR2 YYREEE, per germline (reference sequence). V was trimmed by 3 bases and J by 6 bases, leaving 11 bases between them. The CDR3 consists of 13 residues. CDR3 region: CASSSAGADTQYF. The DNA of the CDR3 is TGTGCCAGCAGCTCTGCAGGGGCCGATACGCAGTATTTT.

The rearrangement uses TRBV9 and TRBJ1-2; 7 bases line up with TRBD1. The CDR3 is 14 residues long. Unmatched junction bases numbered 9, after V lost 4 bases and J lost 6 bases. Germline CDR1 SGDLS, CDR2 YYNGEE. In nucleotides, the CDR3 is TGTGCCAGCAGCCGCGGGACAGTAGATGATGGCTACACCTTC. Translation gives CASSRGTVDDGYTF.

The sample holds one count of this clone. V and J are TRBV6-5 and TRBJ2-7, with 7 bases that match TRBD1. The germline V gene encodes CDR1 MNHEY and CDR2 SVGAGI. V gave up 2 bases and J gave up 3 bases; unmatched junction bases: 10. CDR3 length equals 16 residues. The CDR3 nucleotides are TGTGCCAGCAGTTACAAGACCCCACGGGACAGCTACGAGCAGTACTTC. Translating it yields CASSYKTPRDSYEQYF.

This chain uses TRBV7-2 with TRBJ1-2; a possible D gene is TRBD1 (6 bases). V was shortened by 5 bases and J by 0 bases, with 16 bases between the two germline ends. The CDR3 spans 16 residues. Germline CDR1 is SGHTA and CDR2 is FQGNSA. CDR3 residues: CASSPTGTVANYGYTF. CDR3 nucleotides: TGTGCCAGCAGCCCTACAGGGACGGTGGCTAACTATGGCTACACCTTC.

The chain couples TRBV19 to TRBJ1-5, with D possibly being TRBD1 (5 bases). V lost 3 bases to trimming and J lost 4 bases, with 13 bases between them. Looked up from germline, CDR1 is LNHDA and CDR2 is SQIVND (reference sequence). This CDR3 comprises 15 residues. CDR3 in amino acids: CASSITREGNQPQHF. The CDR3 DNA sequence: TGTGCCAGTAGTATTACCAGGGAAGGGAATCAGCCCCAGCATTTT.

V usage is TRBV27 and J usage is TRBJ2-1; 8 nucleotides match TRBD2. Per germline, CDR1 MNHEY and CDR2 SMNVEV (reference sequence). The CDR3 is 11 residues long. V gave up 10 bases and J gave up 8 bases; unmatched junction bases: 4. Written as DNA, the CDR3 is TGTGCCATCCGGGGGGGCTATGAGCAGTTCTTC. As protein: CAIRGGYEQFF.

The chain recombines TRBV5-1 with TRBJ2-3; 14 nucleotides align to TRBD2. The J segment lost 3 bases and the V segment lost 1 base, leaving 7 bases of the junction unmatched. This CDR3 contains 18 residues. Germline V lookup: CDR1 SGHRS, CDR2 YFSETQ. The CDR3 loop is CASSLTGLAGVSTDTQYF. CDR3 nucleotide sequence: TGCGCCAGCAGCTTGACGGGACTAGCGGGGGTTTCTACAGATACGCAGTATTTT.

A single count supports this clone. This chain links TRBV2 with TRBJ2-5; D possibly corresponds to TRBD1 (6 bases). The DNA end is a closer match to TRBJ2-7, so the J assignment may be wrong. Germline lookup yields CDR1 SNHLY and CDR2 FYNNEI. The CDR3 spans 12 residues. Here the CDR3 DNA reads TGTGCCATCGGGACATTCTCCTACGAGCAGTACTTC. Protein sequence: CAIGTFSYEQYF.

This clone was counted a single time. The chain has TRBV4-3 and TRBJ2-3; 7 nucleotides match TRBD2. CDR1 LGHNA and CDR2 YSLEER come from the germline V gene. The CDR3 has 16 residues. The V gene end was trimmed by 1 base and the J gene end by 5 bases; junction bases not matched to a gene: 9. CDR3 region: CASSQGAGVSGDTQYF. CDR3 DNA: TGCGCCAGCAGCCAAGGCGCGGGAGTGTCTGGAGATACGCAGTATTTT.

This clone appeared a single time. This chain links TRBV5-5 with TRBJ2-7; weak D call: TRBD1 (6 bases). This CDR3 contains 14 residues. Germline V gene lookup returns CDR1 SGHKS and CDR2 YYEKEE (reference sequence). V gave up 4 bases and J gave up 2 bases, with 13 bases separating them. CDR3 region: CASSAQTGPYEQYF. In DNA form, the CDR3 reads TGTGCCAGCAGCGCGCAGACAGGCCCCTACGAGCAGTACTTC.

The chain couples TRBV7-6 to TRBJ1-3; TRBD1 matches 9 bases. The CDR3 sequence is 17 residues long. The V segment lost 0 bases and the J segment 4 bases; nucleotides outside the gene matches: 7. The germline V gene has CDR1 SGHVS and CDR2 FNYEAQ. The CDR3 spells CASSLATRQGGGNTIYF. CDR3 bases: TGTGCCAGCAGCTTAGCCACCCGACAGGGGGGAGGAAACACCATATATTTT.

CDR3 sequence reads: CASSAPGTGDNEQFF. CDR3 bases: TGCGCCAGCAGCGCACCAGGGACAGGGGACAATGAGCAGTTCTTC. The chain is built from TRBV5-1 and TRBJ2-1, with TRBD1 identical over 10 bases. Germline values: CDR1 SGHRS, CDR2 YFSETQ. The J segment lost 5 bases and the V segment lost 4 bases, leaving 6 bases of the junction unmatched. The CDR3 is made up of 15 amino acids.

The chain has TRBV6-1 and TRBJ2-3; D is perhaps TRBD2 (6 bases). Germline V gene data show CDR1 as MNHNS and CDR2 as SASEGT. Trimming shortened V by 6 bases and J by 5 bases, and 9 bases separated the two germline ends. This CDR3 contains 12 residues. CDR3: CASRTGGDTQYF. The CDR3 DNA follows: TGTGCCAGCAGAACCGGGGGAGATACGCAGTATTTT.

The chain links TRBV6-1 to TRBJ2-1, with TRBD2 as a possible D gene (7 bases). The V and J ends lost 11 bases and 2 bases respectively, with 16 bases between them. The CDR3 length is 14 residues. Germline V lookup: CDR1 MNHNS, CDR2 SASEGT. CDR3 in DNA: TGTGCCTCCGCGGGGGCGGCCACCTACAATGAGCAGTTCTTC. Translation: CASAGAATYNEQFF.

The chain recombines TRBV6-1 with TRBJ1-1; no firm D call. V lost 6 bases and J lost 9, with 20 bases in between. The CDR3 covers 14 residues. The germline CDR1 and CDR2 sequences are MNHNS and SASEGT. In DNA form, the CDR3 reads TGTGCCAGCAGCAGTGAGGGAGCGGTATCGCAAGCTTTCTTT. It yields the protein CASSSEGAVSQAFF.

The rearrangement uses TRBV18 and TRBJ1-2; no firm D call. The V and J ends lost 3 bases and 9 bases respectively, with 17 bases between them. Germline values: CDR1 KGHSH, CDR2 LQKENI. The CDR3 totals 14 residues. CDR3 protein: CASSPFTGERRYTF. The CDR3 coding sequence is TGTGCCAGCTCACCGTTTACCGGGGAACGTCGCTACACCTTC.

The chain links TRBV27 to TRBJ2-3; perhaps TRBD1 as D (7 bases). From germline, CDR1 is MNHEY and CDR2 SMNVEV (reference sequence). The CDR3 loop spans 15 amino acids. V was shortened by 8 bases and J by 3 bases, with 18 bases between the two germline ends. In DNA form, the CDR3 reads TGTGCCAGCCCCCTGGGGCGGGACAGAACAGATACGCAGTATTTT. Encoded protein: CASPLGRDRTDTQYF.

This clone appeared a single time. The chain employs TRBV27 and TRBJ2-7, with 7 bases matching TRBD2. CDR1 is MNHEY and CDR2 is SMNVEV in the germline V gene (reference sequence). This CDR3 is built from 14 residues. V was clipped by 6 bases and J by 3 bases; unmatched bases: 8. The CDR3 protein is CASSPRASGYEQYF. The CDR3 coding sequence is TGTGCCAGCAGCCCCCGGGCTAGCGGCTACGAGCAGTACTTC.

V and J are TRBV28 and TRBJ2-3, with a weak D call TRBD2 (7 bases). The CDR3 totals 16 residues. Germline-derived CDR1 and CDR2 are MDHEN and SYDVKM. V was clipped by 6 bases and J by 3 bases, with 19 bases between them. CDR3 DNA: TGTGCCAGCAGCCAGCGAGGGGGTAGCGGGACAGATACGCAGTATTTT. It yields the protein CASSQRGGSGTDTQYF.

This clone showed up just a few times. The chain is built from TRBV18 and TRBJ1-1, with no clear D. V was clipped by 1 base and J by 8 bases, with 8 bases between them. CDR3 length: 12 amino acids. CDR1 is KGHSH and CDR2 is LQKENI in the germline V gene. The CDR3, as DNA: TGTGCCAGCTCACCACGGGTCGGGGAAGCTTTCTTT. Protein: CASSPRVGEAFF.

This chain connects TRBV30 to TRBJ1-2; weak D call: TRBD1 (5 bases). V was clipped by 0 bases and J by 1 base, with 9 bases between them. Looked up from germline, CDR1 is GTSNPN and CDR2 is SVGIG (reference sequence). The CDR3 contains 14 residues. CDR3 coding DNA: TGTGCCTGGAGTGTGGTCAGGGTTAACTATGGCTACACCTTC. Translated: CAWSVVRVNYGYTF.

The chain recombines TRBV5-8 with TRBJ1-3; D gene ambiguous. Trimming took 4 bases from V and 4 from J, leaving 6 bases between them. Looked up from germline, CDR1 is SGHTS and CDR2 is YDEGEE. This CDR3 region has 12 residues. The CDR3 region is CASSVSGNTIYF. The CDR3 coding sequence is TGTGCCAGCAGCGTGTCAGGAAACACCATATATTTT.